This T cell receptor (beta chain) was recovered during a study of blood T cell repertoires in COVID-19. Study in general: In each case, the material was cDNA or gDNA derived from T cells, B-cell-depleted T cells, or PBMCs.

Participant age was roughly 18 to 95 years, and participants resided in about 25 US areas. Which cohort a participant joined came from the clinical history participants gave. Per the original data handling: Reference gene primer amplification gave estimated nucleated cell counts. Libraries were prepared by immunoSEQ multiplex PCR; TCRdb keeps only in-frame clonotypes and omits some of them. Clonal size and the V and J genes are those of that table, whereas D and trimming came from the DNA. The sample lists roughly 140,000 clones, 85% occurring once. V shed 5 bases and J shed 0 bases, with 11 bases lying between them. This CDR3 has 14 residues. Per the germline V gene, CDR1 is SGHNT and CDR2 is YYREEE (reference sequence).

The J gene is TRBJ2-5, the V gene TRBV5-4; maybe TRBD2 (5 bases). The origin of this receptor is a woman aged 40-49 years who had recovered from COVID-19. Input material: PBMCs or T cells enriched from blood (not recorded which). This CDR3 reads CASSDGVYQETQYF. CDR3 sequence (DNA): TGTGCCAGCAGTGACGGGGTATACCAAGAGACCCAGTACTTC.